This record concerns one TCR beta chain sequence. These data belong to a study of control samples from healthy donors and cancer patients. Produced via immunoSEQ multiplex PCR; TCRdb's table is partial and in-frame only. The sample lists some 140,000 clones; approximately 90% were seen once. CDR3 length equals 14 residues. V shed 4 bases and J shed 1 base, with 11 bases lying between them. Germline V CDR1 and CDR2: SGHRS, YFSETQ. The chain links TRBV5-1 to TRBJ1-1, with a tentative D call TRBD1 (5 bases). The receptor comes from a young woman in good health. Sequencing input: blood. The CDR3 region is CASSLRVENTEAFF. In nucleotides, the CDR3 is TGCGCCAGCAGCCTCAGGGTGGAGAACACTGAAGCTTTCTTT.